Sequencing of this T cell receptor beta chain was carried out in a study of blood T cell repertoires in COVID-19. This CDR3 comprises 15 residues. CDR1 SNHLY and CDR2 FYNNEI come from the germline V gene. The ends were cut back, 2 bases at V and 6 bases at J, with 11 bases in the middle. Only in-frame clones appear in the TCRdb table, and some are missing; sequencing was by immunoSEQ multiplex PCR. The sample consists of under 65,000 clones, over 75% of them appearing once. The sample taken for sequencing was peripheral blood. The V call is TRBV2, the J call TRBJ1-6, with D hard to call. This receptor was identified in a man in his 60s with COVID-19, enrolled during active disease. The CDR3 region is CASSETRLSNSPLHF. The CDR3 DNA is TGTGCCAGCAGTGAAACCCGACTTAGTAATTCACCCCTCCACTTT.